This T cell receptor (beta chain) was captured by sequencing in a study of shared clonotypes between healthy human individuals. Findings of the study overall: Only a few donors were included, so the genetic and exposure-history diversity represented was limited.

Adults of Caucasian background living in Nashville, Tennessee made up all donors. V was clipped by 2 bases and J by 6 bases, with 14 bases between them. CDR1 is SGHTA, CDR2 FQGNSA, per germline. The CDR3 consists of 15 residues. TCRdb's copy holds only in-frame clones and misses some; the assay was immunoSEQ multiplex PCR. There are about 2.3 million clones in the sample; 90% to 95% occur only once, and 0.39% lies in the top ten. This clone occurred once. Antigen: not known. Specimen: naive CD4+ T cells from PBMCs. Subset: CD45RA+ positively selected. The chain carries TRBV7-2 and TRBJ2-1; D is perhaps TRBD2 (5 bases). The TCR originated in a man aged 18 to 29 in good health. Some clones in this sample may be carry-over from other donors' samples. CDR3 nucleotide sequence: TGTGCCAGCAGCTTACGCCTACTAGAGTCCAATGAGCAGTTCTTC. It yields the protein CASSLRLLESNEQFF. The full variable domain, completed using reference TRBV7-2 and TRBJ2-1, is GAGVSQSPSNKVTEKGKDVELRCDPISGHTALYWYRQSLGQGLEFLIYFQGNSAPDKSGLPSDRFSAERTGGSVSTLTIQRTQQEDSAVYLCASSLRLLESNEQFFGPGTRLTVL.